Listed here is a single TCR beta chain. As to time point: patch test 3, about 24 weeks after DPC sensitization. Treatment denoted: therapeutic diphenylcyclopropenone sensitization with weekly scalp DPC. Patients had alopecia, were aged 18 to 70, and were not pregnant. This sample is part of a study of human T cells and chemical hapten exposure. As for the study in general: An approximately 2 cm by approximately 2 cm inner upper arm patch received 2% DPC for sensitization. Patients received weekly diphenylcyclopropenone doses to the scalp throughout the roughly 26-week study.

MiXCR, run by TCRdb on the RACE reads, gives a single entry per CDR3 protein. The table records more than 95,000 distinct CDR3 sequences, around a quarter of them present only once. The CDR3 runs 24 residues. Specimen: whole blood, collected in connection with sensitization to the hapten diphenylcyclopropenone (DPC). The clonotype originates from a man aged 35 to 55 with alopecia areata. Some clones in this sample may be carry-over from other donors' samples. This chain uses TRBV12-1 with TRBJ2-1; the table calls TRBD2, which could not be checked here. TRBV12-1 is a documented pseudogene. The CDR3 sequence: CASSPTVGSNPGTSGRISYNEQFF. The CDR3 bases are TGTGCCAGCAGCCCGACCGTCGGCAGCAATCCCGGGACTAGCGGGAGGATATCCTACAATGAGCAGTTCTTC.